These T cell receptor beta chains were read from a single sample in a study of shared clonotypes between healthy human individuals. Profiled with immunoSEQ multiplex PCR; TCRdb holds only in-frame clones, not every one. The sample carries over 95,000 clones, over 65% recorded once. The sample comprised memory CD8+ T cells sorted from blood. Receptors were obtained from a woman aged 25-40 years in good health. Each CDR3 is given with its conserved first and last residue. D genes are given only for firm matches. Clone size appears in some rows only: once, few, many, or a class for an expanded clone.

cdr3_aa: CASSQSMGAGTNEKLFF
cdr3_nt: TGCGCCAGCAGTCAATCGATGGGGGCAGGAACGAATGAAAAACTGTTTTTT
v_call: TRBV23-1
d_call: .
clone_size: .
j_call: TRBJ1-4

cdr3_aa: CASSPGPGQGNSPLHF
cdr3_nt: TGCGCCAGCAGCCCTGGACCGGGACAGGGTAATTCACCCCTCCACTTT
v_call: TRBV4-1
d_call: TRBD1
clone_size: .
j_call: TRBJ1-6

cdr3_aa: CASRVNNEQFF
cdr3_nt: TGCGCCAGCAGGGTAAACAATGAGCAGTTCTTC
v_call: TRBV10-2
d_call: .
clone_size: .
j_call: TRBJ2-1

cdr3_aa: CASSVGLADTQYF
cdr3_nt: TGTGCCAGCAGCGTGGGACTAGCGGATACGCAGTATTTT
v_call: TRBV13
d_call: TRBD2
clone_size: .
j_call: TRBJ2-3

cdr3_aa: CASSPGLTYEQYF
cdr3_nt: TGTGCCAGCAGTCCTGGCCTCACCTACGAGCAGTACTTC
v_call: TRBV11-3
d_call: .
clone_size: .
j_call: TRBJ2-7

cdr3_aa: CASSDNQETQYF
cdr3_nt: TGCGCCAGCAGTGATAACCAAGAGACCCAGTACTTC
v_call: TRBV10-2
d_call: .
clone_size: .
j_call: TRBJ2-5

cdr3_aa: CASSPRTRGADNEQFF
cdr3_nt: TGCGCCAGCAGCCCCCGGACTAGGGGGGCCGACAATGAGCAGTTCTTC
v_call: TRBV5-1
d_call: .
clone_size: many
j_call: TRBJ2-1

cdr3_aa: CASSPLDSESANYGYTF
cdr3_nt: TGTGCCAGCAGTCCTCTTGACAGTGAGTCGGCTAACTATGGCTACACCTTC
v_call: TRBV28
d_call: .
clone_size: large
j_call: TRBJ1-2

cdr3_aa: CASSPPPRGYGANVLTF
cdr3_nt: TGCGCCAGCAGCCCCCCGCCCCGTGGGTATGGGGCCAACGTCCTGACTTTC
v_call: TRBV4-1
d_call: .
clone_size: .
j_call: TRBJ2-6

cdr3_aa: CASQGANTGELFF
cdr3_nt: TGTGCCAGTCAGGGCGCGAACACCGGGGAGCTGTTTTTT
v_call: TRBV2
d_call: .
clone_size: .
j_call: TRBJ2-2

cdr3_aa: CASSLPRDDEQFF
cdr3_nt: TGTGCCAGCAGCTTGCCTCGAGACGATGAGCAGTTCTTC
v_call: TRBV5-4
d_call: .
clone_size: .
j_call: TRBJ2-1

cdr3_aa: CASRRGMLLIHEQYF
cdr3_nt: TGTGCCAGCCGCCGCGGGATGTTGTTGATCCACGAGCAGTACTTC
v_call: TRBV27
d_call: .
clone_size: .
j_call: TRBJ2-7

cdr3_aa: CASSESGGTSGTDTQYF
cdr3_nt: TGTGCCAGCAGTGAATCCGGGGGGACTAGCGGCACAGATACGCAGTATTTT
v_call: TRBV25-1
d_call: TRBD2
clone_size: few
j_call: TRBJ2-3

cdr3_aa: CASSESSANTEAFF
cdr3_nt: TGTGCCAGCAGTGAATCGTCAGCTAACACTGAAGCTTTCTTT
v_call: TRBV25-1
d_call: .
clone_size: .
j_call: TRBJ1-1